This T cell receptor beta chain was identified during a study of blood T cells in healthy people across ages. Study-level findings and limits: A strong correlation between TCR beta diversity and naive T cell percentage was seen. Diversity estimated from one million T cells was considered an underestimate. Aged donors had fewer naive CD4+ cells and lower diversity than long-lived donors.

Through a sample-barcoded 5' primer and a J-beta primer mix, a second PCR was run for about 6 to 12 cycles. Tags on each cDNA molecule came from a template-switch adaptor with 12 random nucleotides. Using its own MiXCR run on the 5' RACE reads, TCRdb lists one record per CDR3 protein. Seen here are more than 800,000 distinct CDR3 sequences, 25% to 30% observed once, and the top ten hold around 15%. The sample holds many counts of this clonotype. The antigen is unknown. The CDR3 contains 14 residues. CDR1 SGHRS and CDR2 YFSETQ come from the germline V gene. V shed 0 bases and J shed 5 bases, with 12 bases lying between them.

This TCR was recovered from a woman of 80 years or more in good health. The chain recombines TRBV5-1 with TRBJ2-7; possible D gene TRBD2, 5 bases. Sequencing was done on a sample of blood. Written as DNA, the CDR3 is TGCGCCAGCAGCTTGGCCGGGATTTGGAACGAGCAGTACTTC. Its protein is CASSLAGIWNEQYF.